The rows below give T cell receptor beta chains drawn from one sample of a study of cytomegalovirus exposure and HLA in healthy donors. The protocol was immunoSEQ multiplex PCR, while the TCRdb copy is restricted to in-frame clones and leaves out a portion. The table records around 70,000 clones, 94% of them present only once. The sample taken for sequencing was PBMCs. These receptors came from a man in his late teens or twenties in good health and CMV-seropositive. The CDR3 runs from the conserved cysteine through the conserved F or W. A D gene is named only where the DNA matches it firmly.

TRBV5-1	15	TRBD1	TRBJ2-7	CASSFLRTGGDEQYF	TGCGCCAGCAGCTTCCTTAGGACAGGGGGCGACGAGCAGTACTTC
TRBV10-3	12	NA	TRBJ2-7	CAVAGKVDEQYF	TGTGCGGTGGCCGGGAAGGTCGACGAGCAGTACTTC
TRBV6-5	12	NA	TRBJ2-7	CASITSTYEQYF	TGTGCCAGCATAACTAGCACCTACGAGCAGTACTTC
TRBV18	15	NA	TRBJ2-3	CASSPPGRRSDTQYF	TGTGCCAGCTCACCCCCGGGTCGTCGATCGGATACGCAGTATTTT
TRBV2	14	NA	TRBJ2-1	CASSEEGSGNEQFF	TGTGCCAGCAGTGAGGAGGGTTCCGGCAATGAGCAGTTCTTC
TRBV4-1	15	TRBD1	TRBJ2-3	CASSQGQGAADTQYF	TGCGCCAGCAGCCAAGGCCAGGGGGCTGCAGATACGCAGTATTTT
TRBV6-5	15	TRBD1	TRBJ1-4	CASSSTGTVNEKLFF	TGTGCCAGCAGTTCCACAGGGACAGTCAATGAAAAACTGTTTTTT
TRBV5-1	14	NA	TRBJ2-7	CASSLRQGIDEQYF	TGCGCCAGCAGCTTGCGGCAGGGTATTGACGAGCAGTACTTC
TRBV21-1	18	NA	TRBJ2-4	CASSYEPGQGARGNIQYF	TGTGCCAGCAGCTACGAGCCGGGACAGGGGGCGCGAGGAAACATTCAGTACTTC
TRBV5-6	16	TRBD2	TRBJ2-3	CASSLDSGGPGDTQYF	TGTGCCAGCAGCTTGGATTCGGGAGGGCCTGGAGATACGCAGTATTTT
TRBV30	13	NA	TRBJ2-7	CAWSVGGTYEQYF	TGTGCCTGGAGTGTAGGGGGAACCTACGAGCAGTACTTC
TRBV5-1	15	TRBD2	TRBJ2-1	CASSILAGEGNEQFF	TGCGCCAGCAGCATACTAGCGGGAGAGGGAAATGAGCAGTTCTTC
TRBV18	16	NA	TRBJ2-2	CASSPPSGTSHGELFF	TGTGCCAGCTCACCACCGTCCGGGACAAGTCACGGGGAGCTGTTTTTT
TRBV25-1	16	NA	TRBJ2-6	CASSPIDSSGANVLTF	TGTGCCAGCAGCCCAATCGACAGTTCTGGGGCCAACGTCCTGACTTTC